The next 23 T cell receptor beta chains were all read from a single sample in a study of blood T cell repertoires in COVID-19. Using immunoSEQ multiplex PCR, the repertoire was profiled, and TCRdb retains in-frame clones only, with some absent. Of tens of thousands of clones detected, 82% appear once; the ten largest clones hold roughly 20%. Sequenced: peripheral blood. The receptors here all came from a human donor in a cohort sampled during active COVID-19.

This clone was detected a few times. This rearrangement joins TRBV3-1 (or the pseudogene TRBV3-2) to TRBJ1-5; the match to TRBD1 covers 7 bases. Germline assignment: CDR1 LGHDT and CDR2 YNNKEL (reference sequence). The CDR3 is made up of 14 amino acids. Losses at the gene ends were 5 bases for V and 7 bases for J; bases not matched to a gene: 8. CDR3 nucleotides: TGTGCCAGCAGCGCACAGGGGTCATTGCAGCCCCAGCATTTT. The encoded protein is CASSAQGSLQPQHF.

The chain is built from TRBV5-1 and TRBJ1-5; D is unclear. Germline V gene lookup returns CDR1 SGHRS and CDR2 YFSETQ. The CDR3 loop spans 15 amino acids. V lost 3 bases and J 2 bases, leaving 12 bases between the germline ends. For the CDR3, the DNA is TGCGCCAGCAGCTGGGAGGGTAGTGGCAATCAGCCCCAGCATTTT. This codes for CASSWEGSGNQPQHF.

This clone was observed once. V is TRBV16 and J is TRBJ1-1; D is uncertain. The V gene's germline CDR1 is KGHSY and CDR2 FQNENV. Trimming left V 5 bases short and J 0 bases short, with 4 bases between. The CDR3 contains 12 residues. The chain's CDR3 is CASSLMNTEAFF. The CDR3 region has the DNA TGTGCCAGCAGCTTAATGAACACTGAAGCTTTCTTT.

The CDR3 protein is CAISESARGNTIYF. The DNA of the CDR3 is TGTGCCATCAGTGAGTCGGCCAGGGGAAACACCATATATTTT. V is TRBV10-3 and J is TRBJ1-3; D call uncertain. CDR3 length equals 14 residues. Germline V gene sequence: CDR1 ENHRY, CDR2 SYGVKD. Between the trimmed V and J ends, which lost 0 bases and 4 bases, there was a span of 7 bases.

This chain connects TRBV10-1 to TRBJ2-7, with D possibly TRBD1 on 5 matching bases. Germline assignment: CDR1 WNHNN and CDR2 SYGVQD (reference sequence). Trimming took 0 bases from V and 9 from J, leaving 18 bases between them. The CDR3 is 15 residues long. CDR3 bases: TGCGCCAGCAGTGAGTCGCTCAGGGTTCGGCAAGTGCAGTACTTC. This gives the protein CASSESLRVRQVQYF.

The J gene is TRBJ1-4, the V gene TRBV18; a possible D gene is TRBD1 (5 bases). CDR3 size: 13 residues. V lost 6 bases and J lost 7, with 12 bases in between. Germline lookup yields CDR1 KGHSH and CDR2 LQKENI. Here the CDR3 DNA reads TGTGCCAGCTCCCAAGGCAGGGCTGAAAAACTGTTTTTT. Translating gives CASSQGRAEKLFF.

J is TRBJ2-4 and V is TRBV18; a possible D gene is TRBD1 (5 bases). The CDR3 has 15 residues. Germline CDR1 is KGHSH and CDR2 is LQKENI. V shed 5 bases and J shed 3 bases, with 14 bases lying between them. The CDR3 here is CASSTDPQGKNIQYF. As DNA, the CDR3 is TGTGCCAGCTCAACGGACCCTCAGGGCAAAAACATTCAGTACTTC.

CDR3 coding DNA: TGTGCCAGCAGCCAGGGATATAATTCACCCCTCCACTTT. This gives the protein CASSQGYNSPLHF. The chain uses TRBV7-9 and TRBJ1-6; a possible D gene is TRBD1 (5 bases). Germline V gene sequence: CDR1 SEHNR, CDR2 FQNEAQ (reference sequence). The CDR3 length is 13 residues. V shed 5 bases and J shed 4 bases, with 6 bases lying between them.

The chain uses TRBV2 and TRBJ2-1; 9 nucleotides align to TRBD1. Germline CDR1 is SNHLY and CDR2 is FYNNEI. With 4 bases clipped from V and 8 bases from J, the junction kept 9 bases outside the gene matches. The CDR3 runs to 15 residues. For the CDR3, the DNA is TGTGCCAGCAGTGGGACAGGGGAAATCCTGCATGAGCAGTTCTTC. Residues: CASSGTGEILHEQFF.

The CDR3 region has the DNA TGTGCCAGCAGCTTAGGGCTGGGGGGGGAGGACGGCTACACCTTC. Translated, it gives CASSLGLGGEDGYTF. The J gene is TRBJ1-2, the V gene TRBV11-3, with a possible D match to TRBD1 (5 bases). The CDR3 has 15 residues. Trimming removed 1 base from V and 8 bases from J, with 17 bases in between. The V gene's germline CDR1 is SGHNT and CDR2 YENEEA.

In this sample, this clone turned up a few times. The rearrangement links TRBV27 to TRBJ2-7; 9 bases fit TRBD1. CDR3 length: 14 residues. Germline V gene data show CDR1 as MNHEY and CDR2 as SMNVEV (reference sequence). V gave up 6 bases and J gave up 3 bases; unmatched junction bases: 6. The CDR3 loop reads CASSWDRASYEQYF. The DNA of the CDR3 is TGTGCCAGCAGCTGGGACAGGGCTAGCTACGAGCAGTACTTC.

The rearrangement uses TRBV7-9 and TRBJ1-1; D perhaps matches TRBD1 (5 bases). V was pared by 5 bases and J by 4 bases, with 17 bases between. CDR3 length: 15 amino acids. Germline values: CDR1 SEHNR, CDR2 FQNEAQ (reference sequence). The CDR3 loop is CASSRSIVRVTEAFF. The CDR3 nucleotides read TGTGCCAGCAGCCGCTCAATCGTCAGGGTCACTGAAGCTTTCTTT.

This chain connects TRBV6-6 to TRBJ1-6, with 9 bases aligning to TRBD1. CDR1 and CDR2 from the germline V gene are MNHNY and SVGAGI (reference sequence). The junction had 7 bases not matched to a gene; V was cut back by 6 bases and J by 4 bases. The CDR3 totals 16 residues. The CDR3 here is CASSRGDRVYNSPLHF. Written as DNA, the CDR3 is TGTGCCAGCAGCCGGGGGGACAGGGTGTATAATTCACCCCTCCACTTT.

The rearrangement joins TRBV10-1 to TRBJ1-4; D is ambiguous. The CDR3 length is 12 residues. Germline V gene data show CDR1 as WNHNN and CDR2 as SYGVQD (reference sequence). Between the trimmed V and J ends, which lost 2 bases and 8 bases, there was a span of 6 bases. CDR3 sequence (DNA): TGCGCCAGCAGTGAGACGGGAGAAAAACTGTTTTTT. It specifies CASSETGEKLFF.

The gene calls are TRBV6-4 and TRBJ2-7, with TRBD1 matching over 10 bases. CDR3 size: 13 residues. The V gene's germline CDR1 is MRHNA and CDR2 SNTAGT. Trimming removed 6 bases from V and 5 bases from J; junction bases left unmatched: 4. CDR3 amino acids: CASRNDRGHEQYF. As DNA, the CDR3 is TGTGCCAGCAGAAACGACAGGGGGCACGAGCAGTACTTC.

The J gene is TRBJ1-2, the V gene TRBV7-9; unclear D gene. V was cut by 5 bases and J by 4 bases, with 11 bases left in between. There are 13 residues in the CDR3. CDR1 is SEHNR, CDR2 FQNEAQ, per germline (reference sequence). In nucleotides, the CDR3 is TGTGCCAGCAGCGGAACGTCGGGCTATGGCTACACCTTC. Protein product: CASSGTSGYGYTF.

The rearrangement joins TRBV4-1 to TRBJ1-1; TRBD1 matches 10 bases. Trimming took 1 base from V and 3 from J; bases not matched to a gene: 5. CDR1 is MGHRA and CDR2 is YSYEKL in the germline V gene. This CDR3 region has 16 residues. Written as DNA, the CDR3 is TGCGCCAGCAGCCAAGGGACAGGGGGGTCGGACACTGAAGCTTTCTTT. Amino acids: CASSQGTGGSDTEAFF.

This chain joins TRBV3-1 (or the pseudogene TRBV3-2) and TRBJ2-5; a weak D match, TRBD1 (8 bases). This CDR3 is built from 15 residues. CDR1 is LGHDT, CDR2 YNNKEL, per germline (reference sequence). Trimming took 5 bases from V and 5 from J, leaving 18 bases between them. The CDR3 DNA reads TGTGCCAGCAGCAACCTCGGACAGGGAGGGGAGACCCAGTACTTC. Amino acid sequence: CASSNLGQGGETQYF.

The CDR3 protein is CASSPFRGTEAFF. The CDR3 DNA sequence: TGTGCCAGCAGTCCTTTCCGGGGCACTGAAGCTTTCTTT. The chain employs TRBV7-8 and TRBJ1-1; D ambiguous. Trimming cost V 6 bases and J 4 bases, with 12 bases left between them. CDR1 SGHVS and CDR2 FQNEAQ come from the germline V gene. The CDR3 is 13 residues long.

This clone was seen a single time. V gene TRBV10-3 combines with J gene TRBJ1-2; 10 nucleotides agree with TRBD1. The V segment lost 6 bases and the J segment 8 bases; nucleotides outside the gene matches: 9. Germline CDR1 and CDR2: ENHRY and SYGVKD. The CDR3 is 14 amino acids. The CDR3 reads CAISRQGASGGYTF. CDR3 DNA: TGTGCCATCAGCCGACAGGGGGCGTCGGGGGGCTACACCTTC.

This clone appeared once. This rearrangement joins TRBV7-6 to TRBJ1-2; TRBD1 aligns across 7 bases. The germline V gene encodes CDR1 SGHVS and CDR2 FNYEAQ. Trimming took 5 bases from V and 2 from J; bases not matched to a gene: 2. This CDR3 is built from 13 residues. CDR3: CASSPTGNYGYTF. CDR3 nucleotides: TGTGCCAGCAGCCCGACAGGGAACTATGGCTACACCTTC.

J is TRBJ2-5 and V is TRBV2, with D possibly TRBD2 on 6 matching bases. The V gene lost 3 bases and the J gene lost 4 bases, with 6 bases spanning the gap. CDR3 length: 12 amino acids. Germline V gene data show CDR1 as SNHLY and CDR2 as FYNNEI. The CDR3 coding sequence is TGTGCCAGCAGTGAGGGGGGAGAGACCCAGTACTTC. As protein: CASSEGGETQYF.

This clone was detected once. The chain carries TRBV9 and TRBJ2-7; D not certain. The CDR3 is 13 amino acids. Trimming removed 3 bases at V and 4 bases at J, with 11 bases between. CDR1 is SGDLS and CDR2 is YYNGEE in the germline V gene. CDR3 sequence (DNA): TGTGCCAGCAGCGCCGCAGGTGGTTACGAGCAGTACTTC. This encodes CASSAAGGYEQYF.